This is a list of T cell receptor beta chains from one sample in a study of cytomegalovirus exposure and HLA in healthy donors. Sequencing used immunoSEQ multiplex PCR; TCRdb keeps in-frame clones, though not all of them. Among 160,000 or so clones listed, roughly 76% were seen once. The specimen was PBMCs. All receptors come from a woman aged 18-30 years in good health and CMV-seropositive. The CDR3 runs from the conserved cysteine through the conserved F or W. Each record gives: V gene, clone size, J gene, D gene, CDR3 DNA, CDR3 protein. A D gene is named only where the DNA matches it firmly. Size tells how often a clone was seen (once, few, many) or the class of an expanded clone, and some rows leave it out.

TRBV2	once	TRBJ2-5	TRBD2	TGTGCCAGCAGGCCGGATTACGGGGGGGGAGAGACCCAGTACTTC	CASRPDYGGGETQYF
TRBV14	NA	TRBJ2-7	TRBD1	TGTGCCAGCAGCCAAGGACAGGGGGGATCCTACGAGCAGTACTTC	CASSQGQGGSYEQYF
TRBV7-9	NA	TRBJ2-4	NA	TGTGCCAGCGGGGCAGCCAAAAACATTCAGTACTTC	CASGAAKNIQYF
TRBV27	few	TRBJ2-7	TRBD1	TGTGCCAGCAGTTTACGGGTCGGGACAGGGGTATACGAGCAGTACTTC	CASSLRVGTGVYEQYF
TRBV25-1	NA	TRBJ2-2	TRBD1	TGTGCCAGCAGTGACTTGGGACAGATCACCGGGGAGCTGTTTTTT	CASSDLGQITGELFF
TRBV5-1	NA	TRBJ1-5	NA	TGCGCCAGCAGCCCCAGTACCCAGCCCCAGCATTTT	CASSPSTQPQHF
TRBV11-2	NA	TRBJ1-2	TRBD1	TGTGCCAGCAGCTTAGTTTTCGGGACAGACTATGGCTACACCTTC	CASSLVFGTDYGYTF
TRBV19	NA	TRBJ1-1	NA	TGTGCCAGTACTACCGGGACAAGGGCCGTTGAAGCTTTCTTT	CASTTGTRAVEAFF
TRBV7-9	NA	TRBJ2-7	NA	TGTGCCAGCAGCTATAACGACCGCGGTGAGCAGTACTTC	CASSYNDRGEQYF
TRBV2	once	TRBJ1-1	NA	TGTGCCAGCAGAGCCCTAACGGACAGTGAAGCTTTCTTT	CASRALTDSEAFF
TRBV7-9	NA	TRBJ1-5	NA	TGTGCCAGCAGCTTTATTGCGAAGGAATGTAAACTAAATCAGCCCCAGCATTTT	CASSFIAKECKLNQPQHF
TRBV4-2	few	TRBJ1-1	NA	TGTGCCAGCAGCCAAAAGGGGAACATCCAGGGGACTGAAGCTTTCTTT	CASSQKGNIQGTEAFF
TRBV11-3	NA	TRBJ2-1	NA	TGTGCCAGCAGCTCAGGGGTCGAAGAGCAGTTCTTC	CASSSGVEEQFF
TRBV5-1	NA	TRBJ2-5	TRBD2	TGCGCCAGCAGCTTGAGAGCGGGGGGGAACCAAGAGACCCAGTACTTC	CASSLRAGGNQETQYF
TRBV7-6	NA	TRBJ2-1	TRBD1	TGTGCCAGCAGCCCTAGGACAGGGCGGGCCTCCTACAATGAGCAGTTCTTC	CASSPRTGRASYNEQFF
TRBV9	few	TRBJ2-1	NA	TGTGCCAGCAGCCTTGTACGGGACAATGAGCAGTTCTTC	CASSLVRDNEQFF
TRBV9	NA	TRBJ1-1	TRBD1	TGTGCCAGCAACAGGGGCCCGAACACTGAAGCTTTCTTT	CASNRGPNTEAFF
TRBV6-5	once	TRBJ2-5	NA	TGTGCCAGCAGTTTACGTCCTAGGAAACTGCAAGAGACCCAGTACTTC	CASSLRPRKLQETQYF
TRBV7-8	NA	TRBJ2-5	TRBD2	TGTGCCAGCAGCTTAGTGGCTAGCGGGGGACGAGGAGAGACCCAGTACTTC	CASSLVASGGRGETQYF
TRBV7-9	NA	TRBJ2-7	NA	TGTGCCAGCAGCCTAGGACTGGCCCCCTACGAGCAGTACTTC	CASSLGLAPYEQYF
TRBV6-5	NA	TRBJ1-4	NA	TGTGCCAGCAGTTACTCTAGGGGGAGGGATGAAAAACTGTTTTTT	CASSYSRGRDEKLFF
TRBV7-2	NA	TRBJ1-1	NA	TGTGCCAGCAGCCCCGAAGGACTGGACTTTCCGGGCACTGAAGCTTTCTTT	CASSPEGLDFPGTEAFF
TRBV5-4	NA	TRBJ1-1	NA	TGTGCCAGCAGCTTCGGACAGCGGACTGAAGCTTTCTTT	CASSFGQRTEAFF
TRBV5-4	NA	TRBJ2-5	NA	TGTGCCAGCAGCTTGGGGCAGGCTATAGAGACCCAGTACTTC	CASSLGQAIETQYF
TRBV6-1	once	TRBJ2-3	NA	TGTGCCAGCAGTGAAGATGGAGGGTCGGCAGATACGCAGTATTTT	CASSEDGGSADTQYF
TRBV27	NA	TRBJ1-5	NA	TGTGCCAGCAGTTTATTGGAGGGGCTAGGCAATCAGCCCCAGCATTTT	CASSLLEGLGNQPQHF
TRBV19	NA	TRBJ2-1	TRBD2	TGTGCCAGTAGTATATGGGGCGGGGGGGCGGACAATGAGCAGTTCTTC	CASSIWGGGADNEQFF
TRBV5-6	NA	TRBJ2-1	TRBD2	TGTGCCAGCAGTCCCAGGCCTAGCGGTGTGTCAAATGAGCAGTTCTTC	CASSPRPSGVSNEQFF
TRBV7-3	NA	TRBJ2-3	TRBD1	TGTGCCAGCAGCCCGGGACAGGGAGGGCCAGATACGCAGTATTTT	CASSPGQGGPDTQYF
TRBV9	NA	TRBJ2-2	TRBD1	TGTGCCAGCAGCCCGGGACAGGGGAACACCGGGGAGCTGTTTTTT	CASSPGQGNTGELFF
TRBV14	once	TRBJ2-7	TRBD1	TGTGCCAGCAGCCTCAACAGGGGGTTGGCCTACGAGCAGTACTTC	CASSLNRGLAYEQYF
TRBV7-9	NA	TRBJ2-5	NA	TGTGCCAGCAGCTTAGCGTCAGGCCAGAAAGAGACCCAGTACTTC	CASSLASGQKETQYF
TRBV19	NA	TRBJ1-1	NA	TGTGCCAGCATAGGGGAGGGAAGCACTGAAGCTTTCTTT	CASIGEGSTEAFF
TRBV6-5	NA	TRBJ2-7	TRBD2	TGTGCCAGCACTTCCGGGGGGGGTAGCTCCTACGAGCAGTACTTC	CASTSGGGSSYEQYF
TRBV5-6	NA	TRBJ2-2	TRBD1	TGTGCCGGAGGACAGGGACAGAACACCGGGGAGCTGTTTTTT	CAGGQGQNTGELFF
TRBV6-5	NA	TRBJ2-7	TRBD1	TGTGCCAGCAGTTACAGTTTTAAGGGGGCTTACGAGCAGTACTTC	CASSYSFKGAYEQYF
TRBV5-1	NA	TRBJ1-4	TRBD1	TGCGCCAGCAGCGGGACAGGGGCCTCCCTAGGTGAAAAACTGTTTTTT	CASSGTGASLGEKLFF
TRBV15	NA	TRBJ2-1	NA	TGTGCCACCAGCAGAGACTTGACTCCCCCGGATTACAATGAGCAGTTCTTC	CATSRDLTPPDYNEQFF
TRBV28	NA	TRBJ1-2	NA	TGTGCCAGCAGTCTCGCACAGGACTATGGCTACACCTTC	CASSLAQDYGYTF
TRBV7-9	NA	TRBJ1-3	TRBD1	TGTGCCAGCAGCTTATTTGCTAGGGGACAGGGCGTCTCCGGAAACACCATATATTTT	CASSLFARGQGVSGNTIYF
TRBV25-1	few	TRBJ1-1	TRBD1	TGTGCCAGCAGTGAACAAGGGGGCTACGCTGAAGCTTTCTTT	CASSEQGGYAEAFF
TRBV5-8	few	TRBJ1-1	NA	TGTGCCAGCAGCTTCCGGGGGGCCCAATACACTGAAGCTTTCTTT	CASSFRGAQYTEAFF